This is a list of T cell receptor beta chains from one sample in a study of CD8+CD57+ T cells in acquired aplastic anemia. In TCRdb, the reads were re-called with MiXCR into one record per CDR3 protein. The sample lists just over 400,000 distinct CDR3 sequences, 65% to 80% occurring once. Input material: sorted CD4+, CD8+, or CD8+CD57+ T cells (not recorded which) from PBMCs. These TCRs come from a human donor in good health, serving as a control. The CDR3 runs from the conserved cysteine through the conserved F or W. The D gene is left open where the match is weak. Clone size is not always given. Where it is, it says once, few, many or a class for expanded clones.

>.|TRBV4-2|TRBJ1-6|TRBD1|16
TGTGCCAGCAGCCATTTCGAGGGGGCCACGAACTCACCCCTCAACTTT
CASSHFEGATNSPLNF
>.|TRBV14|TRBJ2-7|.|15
TGTGCCAGCAGCCAAGATCGGCAGGGGCCCTACGAGCAGTACTTC
CASSQDRQGPYEQYF
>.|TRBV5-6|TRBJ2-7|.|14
TGTGCCAGCACTATGCCAGGGGCCTCCTACGAGCAGTACTTC
CASTMPGASYEQYF
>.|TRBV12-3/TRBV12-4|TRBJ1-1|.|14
TGCGCCAGTGGCGGGCGGACAGTGAACACTGAAGCTTTCTTT
CASGGRTVNTEAFF
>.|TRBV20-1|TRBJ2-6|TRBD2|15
TGCAGTGCTAGGTTAGGACTAGCTAACTCCAACGTCCTGACTTTC
CSARLGLANSNVLTF
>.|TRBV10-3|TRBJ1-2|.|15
TGTGCCATCAGCGCTTATTCGGGGGGCAGCTCTGGCCACACCTTC
CAISAYSGGSSGHTF
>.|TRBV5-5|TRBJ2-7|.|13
TGTGCCAGCAACCTGGCCCCTCAGGATGAGCAGTACTTC
CASNLAPQDEQYF
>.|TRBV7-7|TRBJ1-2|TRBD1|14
TGTGCCAGCAGCTTATCTAGCAGGGGGCGAGGGAAATCATTC
CASSLSSRGRGKSF
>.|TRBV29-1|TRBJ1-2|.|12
TGCAGCGTAGGAGCTCCTAACTATGGCTACACCTTC
CSVGAPNYGYTF
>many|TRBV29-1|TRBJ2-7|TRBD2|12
TGCAGCGGGTACCAGGGAGGGGACGAGCAGTACTTC
CSGYQGGDEQYF
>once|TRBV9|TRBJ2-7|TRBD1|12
TGTGCCAGCAGCGGACAGGGGTACGCTGAGTACTTC
CASSGQGYAEYF